Shown below are 8 T cell receptor beta chains from a single sample sequenced in a study of T cell repertoires in cytomegalovirus infection. MiXCR was run by TCRdb on the reads, yielding one entry per CDR3 protein. The table shows hundreds of thousands of distinct CDR3 sequences, with roughly 22% occurring only once. The material sequenced was CD8+ T cells from PBMCs. These receptor sequences come from a human donor in good health (CMV status not recorded). Some clones in this sample may be carry-over from other donors' samples.

Only a few counts were recorded for this clonotype. V usage is TRBV19 and J usage is TRBJ2-1; TRBD1 is a possible D gene (6 bases). CDR1 LNHDA and CDR2 SQIVND come from the germline V gene (reference sequence). The CDR3 extends over 14 amino acids. V was cut by 7 bases and J by 0 bases, with 10 bases left in between. DNA for the CDR3: TGTGCCAGTACCAGGACAGTCTCCTACAATGAGCAGTTCTTC. Amino acids: CASTRTVSYNEQFF.

The sample holds many counts of this clonotype. This rearrangement joins TRBV7-2 to TRBJ2-3, with 12 nucleotides matching TRBD2. Looked up from germline, CDR1 is SGHTA and CDR2 is FQGNSA. Unmatched junction bases numbered 13, after V lost 5 bases and J lost 1 base. The CDR3 has 19 residues. The CDR3 DNA reads TGTGCCAGCAGCCTCAACCGATTGACTAGCGGGGGAGGCACAGATACGCAGTATTTT. Protein sequence: CASSLNRLTSGGGTDTQYF.

The sample holds many counts of this clonotype. The chain is built from TRBV28 and TRBJ1-1; D not resolved. The germline CDR1 and CDR2 sequences are MDHEN and SYDVKM. Trimming left V 5 bases short and J 3 bases short, with 16 bases between. The CDR3 length is 15 residues. The CDR3 loop is CASSLDLLADTEAFF. DNA of the CDR3: TGTGCCAGCAGTCTTGACCTTTTAGCGGACACTGAAGCTTTCTTT.

This clonotype was seen more than once but under ten times. J is TRBJ2-2 and V is TRBV29-1; 7 nucleotides agree with TRBD2. V lost 1 base to trimming and J lost 6 bases; unmatched junction nucleotides: 2. Germline V lookup: CDR1 SQVTM, CDR2 ANQGSEA. The CDR3 covers 13 residues. CDR3 DNA sequence: TGCAGCGTTGAAGGGGGGGGTTCCGGGGAGCTGTTTTTT. Amino acid sequence: CSVEGGGSGELFF.

This sequence joins TRBV15 and TRBJ1-1; D is unclear. The germline gives CDR1 LNHNV, CDR2 YYDKDF (reference sequence). The ends were cut back, 1 base at V and 4 bases at J, with 10 bases in the middle. The CDR3 runs to 14 residues. The CDR3, as DNA: TGTGCCACCAGCAGAGTTTTTACCGGCACTGAAGCTTTCTTT. Amino acids: CATSRVFTGTEAFF.

The chain joins TRBV12-3 or TRBV12-4 to TRBJ2-5, with TRBD1 matching over 9 bases. V lost 6 bases and J lost 7; bases outside the gene matches: 9. This CDR3 has 14 amino acids. CDR3 region: CASRLTGGMGTQYF. The CDR3 DNA reads as TGTGCCAGCAGACTGACAGGGGGAATGGGGACCCAGTACTTC.

This clonotype was observed a handful of times. The rearrangement joins TRBV11-3 to TRBJ1-1; D is unclear. Trimming pared 3 bases from V and 7 bases from J, leaving 12 bases between. This CDR3 has 13 residues. Germline values: CDR1 SGHNT, CDR2 YENEEA. The chain's CDR3 is CASSLTGQLEAFF. CDR3 in DNA: TGTGCCAGCAGCTTGACGGGCCAGCTTGAAGCTTTCTTT.

V and J are TRBV29-1 and TRBJ1-1; D is undetermined. Trimming took 7 bases from V and 7 from J, leaving 13 bases between them. In germline, CDR1 is SQVTM, CDR2 ANQGSEA. There are 11 residues in the CDR3. This chain's CDR3 is CSAKDQGEAFF. In DNA, the CDR3 is TGCAGCGCCAAGGACCAAGGTGAAGCTTTCTTT. The full variable domain, with the rest looked up from reference TRBV29-1 and TRBJ1-1, is SAVISQKPSRDICQRGTSLTIQCQVDSQVTMMFWYRQQPGQSLTLIATANQGSEATYESGFVIDKFPISRPNLTFSTLTVSNMSPEDSSIYLCSAKDQGEAFFGQGTRLTVV.